What follows are 22 T cell receptor beta chains derived from one specimen sequenced in a study of cytomegalovirus exposure and HLA in healthy donors. It was with 60 Vbeta and 13 Jbeta primers that the PCR ran. Sequencing was performed with immunoSEQ multiplex PCR; in TCRdb, only in-frame clones are kept and a portion is missing. The sample yields about 39,000 clones, of which the top ten take up about 3%. The specimen was PBMCs. The receptors shown here come from a woman under 40 in good health and CMV-seropositive.

This chain connects TRBV6-5 to TRBJ2-3; the D gene is possibly TRBD2 (5 bases). CDR1 is MNHEY, CDR2 SVGAGI, per germline. This CDR3 has 14 residues. The V end was cut by 4 bases, the J end by 2 bases, with 10 bases between. The chain's CDR3 is CASSSPGLTDTQYF. The CDR3 DNA sequence: TGTGCCAGCAGTTCCCCCGGACTCACAGATACGCAGTATTTT.

CDR3 sequence reads: CASSLVAGVNTEAFF. CDR3 coding DNA: TGTGCCAGCAGCTTAGTCGCAGGGGTGAACACTGAAGCTTTCTTT. The V call is TRBV7-2, the J call TRBJ1-1; possible D gene TRBD1, 6 bases. V lost 1 base, J lost 0 bases, and 9 bases lay in between. Germline V gives CDR1 SGHTA, CDR2 FQGNSA. The CDR3 totals 15 residues.

The chain uses TRBV7-9 and TRBJ2-5; 12 bases map to TRBD1. The CDR3 consists of 16 residues. Germline loops: CDR1 SEHNR, CDR2 FQNEAQ (reference sequence). After removal of 5 bases from V and 5 bases from J, the junction contained 9 bases not matched to a gene. DNA for the CDR3: TGTGCCAGCAGCCCGGGGACAGGGGGCGCCGGGGAGACCCAGTACTTC. It yields the protein CASSPGTGGAGETQYF.

The J gene is TRBJ1-2, the V gene TRBV21-1; no DNA check was done on the table's D call, TRBD1. TRBV21-1 is designated a pseudogene. The CDR3 is made up of 11 amino acids. In nucleotides, the CDR3 is TGTGCCAGCACCCAGGGTAATGGCTACACCTTC. As protein: CASTQGNGYTF.

J is TRBJ1-4 and V is TRBV6-6; D is unresolved. Trimming pared 6 bases from V and 4 bases from J, leaving 15 bases between. This CDR3 has 15 amino acids. Germline V gene data show CDR1 as MNHNY and CDR2 as SVGAGI (reference sequence). CDR3 coding DNA: TGTGCCAGCAGAACGCCCGGGTCGGTTAATGAAAAACTGTTTTTT. This sequence encodes CASRTPGSVNEKLFF.

The chain carries TRBV5-4 and TRBJ1-1; no firm D call. Germline V gene sequence: CDR1 SGHNT, CDR2 YYREEE (reference sequence). The CDR3 loop spans 14 amino acids. V was shortened by 4 bases and J by 7 bases, with 17 bases between the two germline ends. The CDR3 DNA reads TGTGCCAGCAGCCCCTCGGGGAGTGGGCTTGAAGCTTTCTTT. Its translation is CASSPSGSGLEAFF.

In DNA form, the CDR3 reads TGCGCCAGCAGCTTGACAGGGCTACGGAATACGCAGTATTTT. It encodes CASSLTGLRNTQYF. The rearrangement uses TRBV5-1 and TRBJ2-3; D possibly corresponds to TRBD1 (6 bases). The ends were cut back, 1 base at V and 7 bases at J, with 13 bases in the middle. This CDR3 is built from 14 residues. Per the germline V gene, CDR1 is SGHRS and CDR2 is YFSETQ.

V gene TRBV5-1 combines with J gene TRBJ2-5; 12 positions match TRBD2. Germline lookup yields CDR1 SGHRS and CDR2 YFSETQ. CDR3 length: 17 amino acids. Trimming removed 4 bases from V and 2 bases from J; junction bases left unmatched: 9. CDR3 amino acids: CASSPGLAGRLQETQYF. The CDR3 region has the DNA TGCGCCAGCAGCCCGGGACTAGCGGGCCGCCTTCAAGAGACCCAGTACTTC.

Here the CDR3 reads CASSYSGQGNEKLFF. The CDR3 nucleotides read TGTGCCAGCAGTTACTCAGGACAGGGTAATGAAAAACTGTTTTTT. The gene calls are TRBV6-5 and TRBJ1-4, with 8 bases aligning to TRBD1. The V and J ends lost 0 bases and 4 bases, in that order; junction bases with no gene match: 1. This CDR3 contains 15 residues. The germline V gene encodes CDR1 MNHEY and CDR2 SVGAGI.

The rearrangement uses TRBV6-5 and TRBJ1-6; maybe TRBD1 (5 bases). The V and J ends lost 2 bases and 9 bases respectively, with 17 bases between them. The germline CDR1 and CDR2 sequences are MNHEY and SVGAGI. The CDR3 covers 16 residues. CDR3 residues: CASSYLAGGAGSPLHF. The CDR3 DNA follows: TGTGCCAGCAGTTACCTCGCCGGAGGGGCGGGTTCACCCCTCCACTTT.

This chain uses TRBV19 with TRBJ1-2; 9 bases align to TRBD1. CDR1 is LNHDA and CDR2 is SQIVND in the germline V gene (reference sequence). The CDR3 contains 14 residues. J gave up 6 bases and V 4 bases, and 6 bases lay outside the gene matches. In DNA, the CDR3 is TGTGCCAGTAGTAATACAGGGGGCTATCATGGCTACACCTTC. Its translation is CASSNTGGYHGYTF.

V gene TRBV27 combines with J gene TRBJ1-4; weak D call: TRBD1 (6 bases). This CDR3 region has 15 residues. From germline, CDR1 is MNHEY and CDR2 SMNVEV (reference sequence). Trimming removed 5 bases at V and 4 bases at J, with 14 bases between. This chain's CDR3 is CASSISRGFNEKLFF. CDR3 nucleotides: TGTGCCAGCAGTATCAGCAGGGGCTTTAATGAAAAACTGTTTTTT.

V usage is TRBV30 and J usage is TRBJ1-4, with TRBD1 as a possible D gene (6 bases). Trimming took 0 bases from V and 8 from J, leaving 13 bases between them. The germline V gene has CDR1 GTSNPN and CDR2 SVGIG (reference sequence). The CDR3 loop spans 14 amino acids. CDR3 loop: CAWSVLLGAEKLFF. Here the CDR3 DNA reads TGTGCCTGGAGTGTTCTCTTGGGGGCGGAAAAACTGTTTTTT.

V gene TRBV11-3 combines with J gene TRBJ2-2, with 7 nucleotides matching TRBD1. V lost 8 bases and J lost 3; bases outside the gene matches: 9. The CDR3 is made up of 15 amino acids. Germline-derived CDR1 and CDR2 are SGHNT and YENEEA. This chain's CDR3 is CASSRSGTDTGELFF. The CDR3 region has the DNA TGTGCCAGCTCGAGATCCGGGACAGACACCGGGGAGCTGTTTTTT.

This rearrangement joins TRBV5-1 to TRBJ1-5; D unclear. The CDR3 runs to 14 residues. Germline V lookup: CDR1 SGHRS, CDR2 YFSETQ. V was cut by 1 base and J by 7 bases, with 12 bases left in between. The chain's CDR3 is CASSLFWPGQPQHF. CDR3 nucleotide sequence: TGCGCCAGCAGCTTGTTCTGGCCGGGGCAGCCCCAGCATTTT.

This chain connects TRBV4-2 to TRBJ1-4; 8 nucleotides agree with TRBD1. Germline V lookup: CDR1 LGHNA, CDR2 YNFKEQ. Trimming took 3 bases from V and 8 from J; bases not matched to a gene: 8. The CDR3 extends over 15 amino acids. CDR3: CASSHHDRGEEKLFF. The CDR3 DNA sequence: TGTGCCAGCAGCCATCACGACAGGGGAGAAGAAAAACTGTTTTTT.

The genes are TRBV5-5 and TRBJ1-4; 8 bases fit TRBD1. Germline CDR1 SGHKS, CDR2 YYEKEE (reference sequence). The ends lost 0 bases at V and 8 bases at J; junction bases unmatched: 9. The CDR3 is 16 amino acids. The CDR3 protein is CASSLGDQGAGEKLFF. In DNA form, the CDR3 reads TGTGCCAGCAGCTTGGGAGACCAGGGGGCGGGAGAAAAACTGTTTTTT.

Details on this clone: This sample includes further DNA sequences coding for the same CDR3. The chain links TRBV5-4 to TRBJ2-2; unclear D gene. With 3 bases removed from V and 3 bases from J, the gap between germline ends came to 9 bases. Germline CDR1 SGHNT, CDR2 YYREEE (reference sequence). The CDR3 length is 14 residues. In DNA form, the CDR3 reads TGTGCCAGCAGCTCTAGACGGGACACCGGGGAGCTGTTTTTT. It encodes CASSSRRDTGELFF.

This chain links TRBV30 with TRBJ1-2; the match to TRBD1 covers 7 bases. V lost 6 bases and J lost 0; bases outside the gene matches: 7. The CDR3 runs 14 residues. Germline V gene lookup returns CDR1 GTSNPN and CDR2 SVGIG (reference sequence). The DNA of the CDR3 is TGTGCCTGCTCGACAGGGCCAACTAACTATGGCTACACCTTC. Its translation is CACSTGPTNYGYTF. The complete variable domain, with remaining parts taken from reference TRBV30 and TRBJ1-2, reads SQTIHQWPATLVQPVGSPLSLECTVEGTSNPNLYWYRQAAGRGLQLLFYSVGIGQISSEVPQNLSASRPQDRQFILSSKKLLLSDSGFYLCACSTGPTNYGYTFGSGTRLTVV.

The gene calls are TRBV29-1 and TRBJ1-1; tentatively, D is TRBD1 (5 bases). Germline V gives CDR1 SQVTM, CDR2 ANQGSEA. CDR3 size: 14 residues. V dropped 3 bases and J dropped 6 bases, with 17 bases sitting between them. The CDR3 DNA reads as TGCAGCGTTGAGGGACTCAGGGTCGACCCTGAAGCTTTCTTT. It yields the protein CSVEGLRVDPEAFF.

The J gene is TRBJ2-5, the V gene TRBV18; the D gene is possibly TRBD2 (6 bases). V lost 8 bases and J 2 bases, leaving 15 bases between the germline ends. The CDR3 contains 14 residues. Germline CDR1 is KGHSH and CDR2 is LQKENI. Here the CDR3 DNA reads TGTGCCAGCGCCCCAGCGGGCGGACAAGAGACCCAGTACTTC. This codes for CASAPAGGQETQYF.

The V and J genes are TRBV9 and TRBJ2-7, with 7 nucleotides matching TRBD2. The CDR3 loop spans 18 amino acids. In germline, CDR1 is SGDLS, CDR2 YYNGEE. V lost 3 bases, J lost 2 bases, and 17 bases stayed unmatched. The CDR3 sequence is CASSAAPPWSGDPYEQYF. The CDR3 DNA reads as TGTGCCAGCAGCGCTGCCCCTCCTTGGAGCGGGGACCCCTACGAGCAGTACTTC.